A selection of T cell receptor beta chains follows, all from one sample in a study of CD4 T cells in relation to SARS-CoV-2 and coronaviruses. The antigens for these receptors are not known. Clones were read by immunoSEQ multiplex PCR, and TCRdb kept only the in-frame ones, dropping some. This sample has just over 25,000 clones, with about 77% found just once. The material sequenced was CD4+ T cells from PBMCs, cultured in vitro. The receptors shown here come from a human donor in good health. Both conserved end residues are part of each CDR3. The order of the fields is clone size, V gene, J gene, D gene, CDR3 DNA, CDR3 protein. A D gene is named only where the DNA matches it firmly. Some rows have no size entry. The others give once, few or many, or a class for an expanded clone.

NA	TRBV9	TRBJ2-3	NA	TGTGCCAGCAGCGTATCTAGCACAGATACGCAGTATTTT	CASSVSSTDTQYF
NA	TRBV5-1	TRBJ2-5	TRBD2	TGCGCCAGCAGCTTGGCCCCCGTAGCGGGAGCGGAGACCCAGTACTTC	CASSLAPVAGAETQYF
few	TRBV5-1	TRBJ1-6	TRBD1	TGCGCCAGCTCTCAAGGCCGGGACAGGTTCAATAATTCACCCCTCCACTTT	CASSQGRDRFNNSPLHF
NA	TRBV19	TRBJ1-1	NA	TGTGCCAGTAGCCCGATACAGGGATCGAACACTGAAGCTTTCTTT	CASSPIQGSNTEAFF
NA	TRBV18	TRBJ2-7	TRBD2	TGTGCCAGCTCTCGGGGGGGGCAGGGGACCTACGAGCAGTACTTC	CASSRGGQGTYEQYF
NA	TRBV5-1	TRBJ2-7	TRBD2	TGCGCCAGCAGCCCGCGGGGACTAGCGGGACGGGGCTACGAGCAGTACTTC	CASSPRGLAGRGYEQYF
NA	TRBV5-1	TRBJ1-1	TRBD1	TGCGCCAGCAGCTTCGCCCAGGGGGCGAGGGGAAACACTGAAGCTTTCTTT	CASSFAQGARGNTEAFF
once	TRBV7-2	TRBJ2-3	NA	TGTGCCAGCAGCACGACAGATACGCAGTATTTT	CASSTTDTQYF
NA	TRBV6-5	TRBJ1-2	NA	TGTGCCAGCACCATGGGGGGGGCGGTGAACTATGGCTACACCTTC	CASTMGGAVNYGYTF
NA	TRBV6-1	TRBJ1-2	NA	TGTGCCAGCAGTGAAGCTCCAGGGCTCTATGGCTACACCTTC	CASSEAPGLYGYTF
NA	TRBV6-2/TRBV6-3	TRBJ1-2	NA	TGTGCCAGCAGTCAAACTCTACAGGGCCGGTACACCTTC	CASSQTLQGRYTF
NA	TRBV27	TRBJ2-3	NA	TGTGCCAGCAGTTACTCGGGGATACTGGATACGCAGTATTTT	CASSYSGILDTQYF
NA	TRBV21-1	TRBJ2-3	NA	TGTGCCAGCAGCAAATGGGGTAGCCTCGTTCAAGATACGCAGTATTTT	CASSKWGSLVQDTQYF
few	TRBV3-1/TRBV3-2	TRBJ1-3	NA	TGTGCCAGCAGCCACTCGGGGGAGGGAGTCAGAAACACCATATATTTT	CASSHSGEGVRNTIYF
NA	TRBV6-2/TRBV6-3	TRBJ1-1	NA	TGTGCCAGCAGTTACTCCGGGGGAAACACTGAAGCTTTCTTT	CASSYSGGNTEAFF
NA	TRBV4-3	TRBJ2-2	NA	TGCGCCAGCAGCCAAGCGACAATCGGCGGGGAGCTGTTTTTT	CASSQATIGGELFF
NA	TRBV10-2	TRBJ2-1	TRBD2	TGCGCCAGCAGCGACCCGGGGACTAGCAATGAGCAGTTCTTC	CASSDPGTSNEQFF
NA	TRBV5-1	TRBJ1-4	NA	TGCGCCAGCAGCTCGGACAGAGCTAATGAAAAACTGTTTTTT	CASSSDRANEKLFF
NA	TRBV2	TRBJ2-7	NA	TGTGCCAGCAACGGACCTAGGTTAGGGTCGAACGAGCAGTACTTC	CASNGPRLGSNEQYF
NA	TRBV27	TRBJ1-1	NA	TGTGCCAGCAGCCTTGGGGCGGGAGGGAAGAACACTGAAGCTTTCTTT	CASSLGAGGKNTEAFF
NA	TRBV7-9	TRBJ2-7	NA	TGTGCCAGCAGCCCCTCCGGGAGAGACTACGAGCAGTACTTC	CASSPSGRDYEQYF
NA	TRBV7-9	TRBJ2-3	TRBD1	TGTGCCAGCAGCTTGGATAGGGACAGACTCACAGATACGCAGTATTTT	CASSLDRDRLTDTQYF
NA	TRBV5-1	TRBJ1-4	NA	TGCGCCAGCAGCTTTGGTGCGCTGGAGAATGAAAAACTGTTTTTT	CASSFGALENEKLFF
NA	TRBV7-9	TRBJ2-5	NA	TGTGCCAGCAGCTTAGCTGTCGACCTGGGGACCCAGTACTTC	CASSLAVDLGTQYF
NA	TRBV6-5	TRBJ2-1	NA	TGTGCCAGCTCACTGGGCGTTAGCGATGAGCAGTTCTTC	CASSLGVSDEQFF
NA	TRBV7-2	TRBJ1-5	NA	TGTGCCAGCAGCTTAAGCCCCAATAGCAATCAGCCCCAGCATTTT	CASSLSPNSNQPQHF
NA	TRBV7-9	TRBJ2-7	NA	TGTGCCAGCAGCCTACGGACTGCCGGGCGCTACGAGCAGTACTTC	CASSLRTAGRYEQYF
NA	TRBV27	TRBJ1-6	TRBD1	TGTGCCAGCAGTCTCGCCCCCAGACAGCAGGGGGGCAATTCACCCCTCCACTTT	CASSLAPRQQGGNSPLHF
once	TRBV5-6	TRBJ1-1	NA	TGTGCCAGCAGCTTGGATCCAGGGAACACTGAAGCTTTCTTT	CASSLDPGNTEAFF
NA	TRBV5-1	TRBJ2-7	TRBD2	TGCGCCAGCAGCCGGGGAGGGGTAGCGGGAGGAGTGGAGCAGTACTTC	CASSRGGVAGGVEQYF
NA	TRBV25-1	TRBJ2-2	NA	TGTGCCAGCAGTCCGGTAACAAACACCGGGGAGCTGTTTTTT	CASSPVTNTGELFF
NA	TRBV6-2/TRBV6-3	TRBJ2-7	TRBD1	TGTGCCAGCAGTTCACCACCCGGACAGGGCTACGGCGAGCAGTACTTC	CASSSPPGQGYGEQYF